This T cell receptor (beta chain) was found in a study of cytomegalovirus exposure and HLA in healthy donors. The assay was immunoSEQ multiplex PCR, and TCRdb's table has in-frame clones only and misses some. The repertoire has 150,000 to 200,000 clones, around 88% of them found once; the top ten carry 2% to 2.5%. The study's findings and limits: Confirmation was obtained in vitro that a few CMV-associated chains are specific for CMV antigens. Across donors, most TCRs were seen rarely, yet some public ones were widespread. Researchers catalogued 164 TCR beta chains as cytomegalovirus-associated. The tendency of first-cohort TCR clusters to co-occur in the 100 to 150 validation repertoires was identified by a subsequent analysis.

Germline loops: CDR1 LNHDA, CDR2 SQIVND (reference sequence). CDR3 length: 14 residues. With V trimmed by 7 bases and J by 7 bases, 8 bases remained unmatched. Points on this clone: As yet, its antigen is unknown.

Material: PBMCs. The TCR was taken from a woman aged 18-35 years in good health and CMV-seronegative. The genes are TRBV19 and TRBJ1-5, with 9 bases matching TRBD1. CDR3 sequence reads: CASTRDRVWQPQHF. CDR3 nucleotides: TGTGCCAGTACTCGGGACAGGGTCTGGCAGCCCCAGCATTTT.